This T cell receptor beta chain is from a study of OX40 agonist ivuxolimab in advanced cancers. Study summary: Males comprised 82.7% of the group, whose mean age was approximately 60 years (range 23 to 79). Study-wide results and limits: Averaging showed that CD8+ T cells had more expanded clones than CD4+ did.

Germline lookup yields CDR1 SGHNT and CDR2 YYREEE (reference sequence). This CDR3 is 17 amino acids long. V gave up 4 bases and J gave up 6 bases, with 22 bases separating them. This clone was seen a handful of times. The antigen is undetermined. Produced via immunoSEQ multiplex PCR; TCRdb's table is partial and in-frame only. The profile shows tens of thousands of clones, 88% of them singletons. V and J are TRBV5-4 and TRBJ2-2; possibly TRBD2 for D (5 bases). This specimen consisted of CD4+ or CD8+ T cells sorted from blood, obtained in a trial of the OX40 agonist ivuxolimab. The TCR sequence derives from an adult with an advanced solid tumor such as melanoma, head and neck, liver or kidney cancer. CDR3 loop: CASSRGSGRIAAGELFF. The CDR3, as DNA: TGTGCCAGCAGCCGAGGGTCCGGAAGAATTGCGGCCGGGGAGCTGTTTTTT.